In its sample, the clone carrying this T cell receptor (beta chain) was seen a few times. CDR3 size: 14 residues. Between the trimmed V and J ends, which lost 2 bases and 1 base, there was a span of 7 bases. The germline gives CDR1 SEHNR, CDR2 FQNEAQ (reference sequence). This record belongs to a study of neoadjuvant anti-PD-1 for oral cavity cancer. At the level of the study: Most patients had three to four biweekly doses of 3 mg/kg nivolumab before resection.

Two replicates per tumor sample, mostly from 4 to 5.5 ug of genomic DNA. Some clones are missing from TCRdb's copy, which holds only in-frame ones; the method was immunoSEQ multiplex PCR. The data contain 35,000 to 40,000 clones, 30% to 40% of them seen just once; the ten biggest clones take up approximately 15%. Specified time point: after neoadjuvant nivolumab, at surgical resection. Here the sequenced sample was tumor tissue, taken after nivolumab (anti-PD-1) treatment. The chain employs TRBV7-9 and TRBJ2-3; tentative D call: TRBD2 (6 bases). This TCR was sampled from a person aged 35-79 years with oral cavity squamous cell carcinoma. The CDR3 loop is CASSLSGGTDTQYF. For the CDR3, the DNA is TGTGCCAGCAGCTTATCGGGGGGCACAGATACGCAGTATTTT. Looking up the rest from reference TRBV7-9 and TRBJ2-3 gives the full variable domain: DTGVSQNPRHKITKRGQNVTFRCDPISEHNRLYWYRQTLGQGPEFLTYFQNEAQLEKSRLLSDRFSAERPKGSFSTLEIQRTEQGDSAMYLCASSLSGGTDTQYFGPGTRLTVL.